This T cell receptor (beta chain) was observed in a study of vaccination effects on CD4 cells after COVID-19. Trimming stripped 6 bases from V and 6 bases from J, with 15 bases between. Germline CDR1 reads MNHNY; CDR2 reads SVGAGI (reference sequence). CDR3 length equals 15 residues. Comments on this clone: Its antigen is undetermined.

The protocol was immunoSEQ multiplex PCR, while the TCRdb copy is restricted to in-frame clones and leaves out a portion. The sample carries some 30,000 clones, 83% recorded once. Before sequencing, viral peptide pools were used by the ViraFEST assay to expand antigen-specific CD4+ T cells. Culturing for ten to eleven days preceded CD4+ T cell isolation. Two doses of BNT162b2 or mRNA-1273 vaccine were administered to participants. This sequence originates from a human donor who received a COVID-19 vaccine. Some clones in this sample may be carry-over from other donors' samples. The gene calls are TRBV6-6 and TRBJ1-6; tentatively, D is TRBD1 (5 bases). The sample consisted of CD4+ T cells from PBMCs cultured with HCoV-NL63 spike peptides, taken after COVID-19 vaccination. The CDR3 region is CASSLNRDGNSPLHF. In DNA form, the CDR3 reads TGTGCCAGCAGCTTAAACCGGGACGGTAATTCACCCCTCCACTTT.